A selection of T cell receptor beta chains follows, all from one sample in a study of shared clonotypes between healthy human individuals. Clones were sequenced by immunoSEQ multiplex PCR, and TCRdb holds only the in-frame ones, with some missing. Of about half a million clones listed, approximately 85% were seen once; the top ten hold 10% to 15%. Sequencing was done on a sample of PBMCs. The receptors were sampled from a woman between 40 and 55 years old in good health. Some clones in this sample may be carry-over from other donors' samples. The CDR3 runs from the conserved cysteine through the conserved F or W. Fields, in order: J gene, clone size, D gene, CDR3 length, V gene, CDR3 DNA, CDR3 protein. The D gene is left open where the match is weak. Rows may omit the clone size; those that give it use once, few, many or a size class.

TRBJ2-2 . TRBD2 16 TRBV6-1 TGTGCCAGCAGTGAAGGATTCGGGAGGGGCTACGGGGAGCTGTTTTTT CASSEGFGRGYGELFF
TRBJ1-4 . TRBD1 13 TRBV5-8 TGTGCCAGCAGCCGGGACAGGGGCGAAAAACTGTTTTTT CASSRDRGEKLFF
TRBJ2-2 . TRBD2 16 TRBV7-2 TGTGCCAGCAGCCCTACAGCGGGAGCGCGCACCGGGGAGCTGTTTTTT CASSPTAGARTGELFF
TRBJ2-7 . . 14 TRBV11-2 TGTGCCAGCAGCCTACAGGGAATAACCTACGAGCAGTACTTC CASSLQGITYEQYF
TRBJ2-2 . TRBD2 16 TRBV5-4 TGTGCCAGCAGCTCGAAGCGGGAGGGAAACACCGGGGAGCTGTTTTTT CASSSKREGNTGELFF
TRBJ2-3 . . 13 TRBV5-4 TGTGCCAGCAGCACGACTAGTACAGATACGCAGTATTTT CASSTTSTDTQYF
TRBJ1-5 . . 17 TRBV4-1 TGCGCCAGCAGCCAAGGTGCCGGGGGGCTTGGCAATCAGCCCCAGCATTTT CASSQGAGGLGNQPQHF
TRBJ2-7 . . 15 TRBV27 TGTGCCAGCACGGGTAGGAGGCTGGGAACCTACGAGCAGTACTTC CASTGRRLGTYEQYF
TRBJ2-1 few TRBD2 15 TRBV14 TGTGCCAGCAGCCCTCCGGGACTAGCTGGAAATGAGCAGTTCTTC CASSPPGLAGNEQFF
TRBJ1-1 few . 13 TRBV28 TGTGCCAGCGACCGCCCCCCGAACACTGAAGCTTTCTTT CASDRPPNTEAFF
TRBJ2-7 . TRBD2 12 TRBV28 TGTGCCAGCGGGACTAGTGGATACGAGCAGTACTTC CASGTSGYEQYF
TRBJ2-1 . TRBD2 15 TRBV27 TGTGCCAGCAGTTCGGGACTAGCGGGAGTCCATGAGCAGTTCTTC CASSSGLAGVHEQFF
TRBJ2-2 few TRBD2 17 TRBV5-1 TGCGCCAGCAGCGGGACCGCTAGCGGGAGATTCAGCGGGGAGCTGTTTTTT CASSGTASGRFSGELFF
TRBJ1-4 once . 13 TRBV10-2 TGCGCCAGCAGTGGGACATTGGGTGAAAAACTGTTTTTT CASSGTLGEKLFF
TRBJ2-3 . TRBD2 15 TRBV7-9 TGTGCCAGCAGCTGGGCGGGAGGGTACACAGATACGCAGTATTTT CASSWAGGYTDTQYF
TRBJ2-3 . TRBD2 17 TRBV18 TGTGCCAGCTCACCGCGGGGTAGCGGGACTAGGACAGATACGCAGTATTTT CASSPRGSGTRTDTQYF
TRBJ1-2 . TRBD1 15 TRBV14 TGTGCCAGCAGCCAGAGGACAGGGAGCAACTATGGCTACACCTTC CASSQRTGSNYGYTF
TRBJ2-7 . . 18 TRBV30 TGTGCCTGGAGTTCCCCGCCACCCGGGACTCTCGGTCTTGGGGAGCAGTACTTC CAWSSPPPGTLGLGEQYF
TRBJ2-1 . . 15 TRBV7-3 TGTGCCAGCAGCTTAACGAGTGGGGGTACGAATGAGCAGTTCTTC CASSLTSGGTNEQFF
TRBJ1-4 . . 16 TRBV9 TGTGCCAGCAGCGTAGAGGGCGGCCATACTAATGAAAAACTGTTTTTT CASSVEGGHTNEKLFF
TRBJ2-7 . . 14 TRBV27 TGTGCCAGCAGTTTTGATCGGCGAACCTACGAGCAGTACTTC CASSFDRRTYEQYF
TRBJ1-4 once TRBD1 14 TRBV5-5 TGTGCCAGCAGCCGCGGACAGGGGAATGAAAAACTGTTTTTT CASSRGQGNEKLFF
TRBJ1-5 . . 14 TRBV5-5 TGTGCCAGCAGCTCTTCCGGGAGCAATCAGCCCCAGCATTTT CASSSSGSNQPQHF
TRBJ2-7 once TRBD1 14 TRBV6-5 TGTGCCAGCAGTTCAGGACAGGGAAACTACGAGCAGTACTTC CASSSGQGNYEQYF
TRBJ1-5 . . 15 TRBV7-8 TGTGCCAGCAGCTTTGGCACAAGGAACGGTCAGCCCCAGCATTTT CASSFGTRNGQPQHF
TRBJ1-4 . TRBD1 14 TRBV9 TGTGCCAGCAGCCGACAGGGAACTAATGAAAAACTGTTTTTT CASSRQGTNEKLFF
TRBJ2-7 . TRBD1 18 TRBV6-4 TGTGCCAGCAGAGCCCTCGGTCGGTCACACAGGGGAAGCTACGAGCAGTACTTC CASRALGRSHRGSYEQYF
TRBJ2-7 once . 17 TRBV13 TGTGCCAGCAGCTTTTCGGGGGAGCGAGGGGATCTCTACGAGCAGTACTTC CASSFSGERGDLYEQYF
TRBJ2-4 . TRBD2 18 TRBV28 TGTGCCAGCAGTTTTACCCCGGGGACTAGCCGGATCCCAGACATTCAGTACTTC CASSFTPGTSRIPDIQYF
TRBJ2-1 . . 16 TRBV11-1 TGTGCCAGCAGCTCATCGGAGGGCCCCTCCTACAATGAGCAGTTCTTC CASSSSEGPSYNEQFF
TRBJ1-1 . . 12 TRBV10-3 TGTGCCATCAGTGACAGGGAGGCTGAAGCTTTCTTT CAISDREAEAFF
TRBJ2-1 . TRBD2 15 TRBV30 TGTGCCTGGAGTAGGTTGACTAGCGGCAACAATGAGCAGTTCTTC CAWSRLTSGNNEQFF
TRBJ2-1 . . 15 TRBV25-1 TGTGCCAGCAGTGAATCCCGGGGCGGGTACAATGAGCAGTTCTTC CASSESRGGYNEQFF
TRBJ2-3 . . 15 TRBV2 TGTGCCAGCAGTGAAGTGGCCAGACGCACAGATACGCAGTATTTT CASSEVARRTDTQYF
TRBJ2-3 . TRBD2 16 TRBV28 TGTGCCAGCAGTGGACTAGCGGGAGTGTTGACAGATACGCAGTATTTT CASSGLAGVLTDTQYF
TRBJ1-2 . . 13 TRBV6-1 TGTGCCAGCAGTGCGCAGGGGACGAATGGCTACACCTTC CASSAQGTNGYTF
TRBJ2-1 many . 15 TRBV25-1 TGTGCCAGCAGTGGTTCGGACGACCACTACAATGAGCAGTTCTTC CASSGSDDHYNEQFF
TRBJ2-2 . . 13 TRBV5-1 TGCGCCAGCAGCTTTTCGGGAACCGGGGAGCTGTTTTTT CASSFSGTGELFF
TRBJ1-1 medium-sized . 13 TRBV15 TGTGCCATGTCTTTTACGGAGAACACTGAAGCTTTCTTT CAMSFTENTEAFF
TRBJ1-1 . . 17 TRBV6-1 TGTGCCAGCAGTGAACCCCACCTAACAGGATCGAACACTGAAGCTTTCTTT CASSEPHLTGSNTEAFF
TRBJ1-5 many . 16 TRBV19 TGTGCCAGTACCGCACCGGGACCCTACTTCAATCAGCCCCAGCATTTT CASTAPGPYFNQPQHF
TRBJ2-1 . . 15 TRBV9 TGTGCCAGCAGCGCGGCCGGGACTTGGGTGGATGAGCAGTTCTTC CASSAAGTWVDEQFF
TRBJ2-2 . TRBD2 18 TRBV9 TGTGCCAGCAGCGTAGTAGTCATAAGCGGGAGGGAGGCCGGGGAGCTGTTTTTT CASSVVVISGREAGELFF
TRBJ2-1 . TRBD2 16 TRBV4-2 TGTGCCAGCAGCCAAGATAGCGGGAGCTCCTACAATGAGCAGTTCTTC CASSQDSGSSYNEQFF
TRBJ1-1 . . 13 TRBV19 TGTGCCAGTAGTATTGGCAGGGTCTCTGAAGCTTTCTTT CASSIGRVSEAFF
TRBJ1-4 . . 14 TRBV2 TGTGCCAGCAGTACCGGGACCGCCATCGAAAAACTGTTTTTT CASSTGTAIEKLFF
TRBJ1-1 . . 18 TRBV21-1 TGTGCCAGCAGCAAAGGTCATTCGCACAGGGTTAGGAACACTGAAGCTTTCTTT CASSKGHSHRVRNTEAFF
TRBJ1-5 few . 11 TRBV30 TGTGCCTGGAGTCGGGGGGGCTCCCAGCATTTT CAWSRGGSQHF
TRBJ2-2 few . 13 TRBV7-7 TGTGCTAGCAGCTTAAGGGGATCCGGGGAGCTGTTTTTT CASSLRGSGELFF
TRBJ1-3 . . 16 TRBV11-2 TGTGCCAGCAGCGAGTGGGGGCTCTCCTCTGGAAACACCATATATTTT CASSEWGLSSGNTIYF